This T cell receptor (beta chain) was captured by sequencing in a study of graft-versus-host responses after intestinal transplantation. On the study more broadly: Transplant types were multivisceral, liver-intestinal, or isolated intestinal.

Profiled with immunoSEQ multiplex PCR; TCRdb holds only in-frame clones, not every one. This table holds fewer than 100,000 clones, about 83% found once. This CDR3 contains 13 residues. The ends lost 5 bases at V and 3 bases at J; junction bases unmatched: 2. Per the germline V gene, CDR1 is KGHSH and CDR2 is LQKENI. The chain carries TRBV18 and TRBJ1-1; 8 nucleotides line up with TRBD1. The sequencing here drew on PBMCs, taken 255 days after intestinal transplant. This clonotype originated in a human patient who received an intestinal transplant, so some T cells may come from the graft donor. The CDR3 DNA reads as TGTGCCAGCTCAAAGGACAGGGACACTGAAGCTTTCTTT. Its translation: CASSKDRDTEAFF. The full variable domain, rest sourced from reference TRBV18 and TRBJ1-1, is NAGVMQNPRHLVRRRGQEARLRCSPMKGHSHVYWYRQLPEEGLKFMVYLQKENIIDESGMPKERFSAEFPKEGPSILRIQQVVRGDSAAYFCASSKDRDTEAFFGQGTRLTVV.